The source of this TCR beta chain is a study of T cell responses to AZD1222 COVID-19 vaccine (dated by TCRdb to the early 2020s). General notes on the study: TCR sequencing was performed for 230 to 250 trial participants, of whom about 200 were given two doses of AZD1222 and around 25 were given two doses of MenACWY control vaccine. Trial participants were enrolled by age into subgroups of 18-55, 56-69 and 70-plus years, and about 150, 27 and 61 TCR-sequenced participants, respectively, were included in these subgroups.

The time point label for this specimen denotes: about 28 days (+/-7) after the second vaccine dose. Because spike-specific TCR depth and breadth did not differ between the two schedules, AZD1222 recipients who got a second dose at roughly 4 weeks were pooled with those who got a second dose at roughly 12 weeks. The vaccinee samples were drawn from two UK trials, COV001 and COV002, one of which was a single-blind randomized controlled phase 2/3 trial testing AZD1222 (ChAdOx1 nCoV-19) in healthy adults. Trial participant PBMC samples were collected at day 0 and day 28 after the second dose for TCRbeta chain sequencing. As to this clone: The antigen it recognizes is unknown. No qualities accompany the bases; no much larger clone lies one base away.

General conclusions and limits of the study: Spike-specific TCR breadth and depth rose significantly after two AZD1222 doses compared with day 0 and with MenACWY recipients. The whole spike protein was spanned by vaccine-associated CD4 TCRs, and dominant responses were seen in regions 160-218 and 743-854. In the small 56-69-year group, the increase in depth fell short of significance, most likely because of low power. Participants were mostly white British, with more females than males. The authors suggested clonal diversity may have been underestimated. Only a handful of AZD1222 recipients were SARS-CoV-2 seropositive at baseline, limiting conclusions about previously exposed vaccinees. Reportedly, close to half of the unique spike-specific TCRs recognized epitopes lying outside the regions that are mutated in the B.1.351 and B.1.1.7 variants. No day 14 peak-response samples were available, so repertoires were characterized only after the peak T cell response.

Reading the germline V gene (reference sequence) gives CDR1 LNHDA and CDR2 SQIVND. At the junction V is shortened by 5 bases and J by 6 bases; bases outside the gene matches: 8. The CDR3 goes from the cysteine to the phenylalanine over 14 residues. Only CDR3 DNA remains: 42 bases, in frame from the first base. The CDR3 regions of human TCRbeta chains were analyzed by immunosequencing. On the authors' methods: Repertoire TCRs were matched against a reference library of SARS-CoV-2-specific TCRs generated with the MIRA antigen-specificity platform. Breadth meant the fraction of unique TCRs that were SARS-CoV-2-associated, whereas depth meant the fraction of total T cells that were SARS-CoV-2-associated. Using the MIRA data, each spike-specific TCR was mapped to the spike region that the TCR reacts to and placed in a CD4 or CD8 class. Log10-transformed breadth and depth values were compared by one-way ANOVA with Sidak's multiple comparisons tests. TCRdb took this table from immuneACCESS and kept in-frame rearrangements with V and J called. Such tables lack part of the clones; where checked against another copy, unresolved V genes explain under half of the gap, and the rest is unexplained. Clone size and the V and J calls come from that table; the DNA yielded D and trimming. In this sample the table shows some 52,000 clones, about 87% of which occur a single time. The ten largest clones capture roughly 3% of the sample.

Sequences were derived from peripheral blood, sampled 28 days after the second AZD1222 dose. The V and J segments used are TRBV19 and TRBJ2-7; 9 bases in the junction line up with TRBD1. This receptor was obtained from an adult who received the AZD1222 COVID-19 vaccine. CDR3 region: CASSLGQGLGEQYF. The base sequence is TGTGCCAGTAGTCTGGGACAGGGTTTAGGCGAGCAGTACTTC.